The present T cell receptor (beta chain) was sequenced within a study of blood T cells in healthy people across ages. General study points: Researchers said unsorted PBMCs prevented a conclusive naive versus antigen-experienced comparison.

Regarding this clonotype: Its cognate antigen is unknown.

This CDR3 comprises 17 residues. Germline values: CDR1 SQVTM, CDR2 ANQGSEA. V trimming: 3 bases; J trimming: 5 bases; junction bases outside the gene matches: 8. Alongside a J-beta primer mix, a sample-barcoded 5' primer served in a second PCR lasting roughly 7 to 12 cycles. All samples gave at least 2.5 million CDR3-containing paired-end reads. MiXCR, applied by TCRdb to the 5' RACE reads, yields one record per CDR3 protein. Of about 1.4 million distinct CDR3 sequences in the sample, roughly 64% were seen once. The sequence came from a man aged 18 to 30 in good health. This chain joins TRBV29-1 and TRBJ2-2; 14 nucleotides match TRBD2. Sequencing used blood. The CDR3: CSVEGTSGREKTGELFF. As DNA, the CDR3 is TGCAGCGTTGAGGGGACTAGCGGGAGAGAAAAGACCGGGGAGCTGTTTTTT.